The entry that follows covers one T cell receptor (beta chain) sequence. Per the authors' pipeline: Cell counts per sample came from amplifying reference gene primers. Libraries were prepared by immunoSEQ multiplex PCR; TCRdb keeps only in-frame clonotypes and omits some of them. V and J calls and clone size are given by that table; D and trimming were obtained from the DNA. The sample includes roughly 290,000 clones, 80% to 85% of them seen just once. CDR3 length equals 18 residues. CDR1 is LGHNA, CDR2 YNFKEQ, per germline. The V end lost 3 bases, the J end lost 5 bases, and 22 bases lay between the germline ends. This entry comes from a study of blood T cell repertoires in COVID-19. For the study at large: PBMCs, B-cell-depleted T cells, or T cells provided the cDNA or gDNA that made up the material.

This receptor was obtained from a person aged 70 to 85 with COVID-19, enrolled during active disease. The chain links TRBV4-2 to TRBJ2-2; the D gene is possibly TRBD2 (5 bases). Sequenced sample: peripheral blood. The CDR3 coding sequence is TGTGCCAGCAGCCAGGAATTCGGGGATTTGGGCTCGACCGGGGAGCTGTTTTTT. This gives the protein CASSQEFGDLGSTGELFF.